One T cell receptor (beta chain) is described in this entry. Its matching antigen is unknown. Germline CDR1 SGHRS, CDR2 YFSETQ. V gave up 1 base and J gave up 0 bases, with 14 bases separating them. This CDR3 spans 16 amino acids. The PCR contained 60 Vbeta and 13 Jbeta primers. Using immunoSEQ multiplex PCR, the repertoire was profiled, and TCRdb retains in-frame clones only, with some absent. Seen here are some 150,000 clones, roughly 89% observed once, and the top ten hold more than 4%. This specimen belongs to a study of cytomegalovirus exposure and HLA in healthy donors. Findings and caveats of the study: Of the V segments, some could not be distinguished, including TRBV6-2 and TRBV6-3, and were excluded. Earlier analysis looked at TCR beta V segments, and most were productive about 90% or about 30% of the time.

The sample comprised PBMCs. The TCR originated in a woman in her 30s in good health and CMV-seronegative. The chain has TRBV5-1 and TRBJ2-7, with D perhaps matching TRBD2 (7 bases). In DNA form, the CDR3 reads TGCGCCAGCAGCTTGTGGGGGGGGGCAAACTCCTACGAGCAGTACTTC. This sequence encodes CASSLWGGANSYEQYF. Full variable domain (rest looked up from reference TRBV5-1 and TRBJ2-7): KAGVTQTPRYLIKTRGQQVTLSCSPISGHRSVSWYQQTPGQGLQFLFEYFSETQRNKGNFPGRFSGRQFSNSRSEMNVSTLELGDSALYLCASSLWGGANSYEQYFGPGTRLTVT.